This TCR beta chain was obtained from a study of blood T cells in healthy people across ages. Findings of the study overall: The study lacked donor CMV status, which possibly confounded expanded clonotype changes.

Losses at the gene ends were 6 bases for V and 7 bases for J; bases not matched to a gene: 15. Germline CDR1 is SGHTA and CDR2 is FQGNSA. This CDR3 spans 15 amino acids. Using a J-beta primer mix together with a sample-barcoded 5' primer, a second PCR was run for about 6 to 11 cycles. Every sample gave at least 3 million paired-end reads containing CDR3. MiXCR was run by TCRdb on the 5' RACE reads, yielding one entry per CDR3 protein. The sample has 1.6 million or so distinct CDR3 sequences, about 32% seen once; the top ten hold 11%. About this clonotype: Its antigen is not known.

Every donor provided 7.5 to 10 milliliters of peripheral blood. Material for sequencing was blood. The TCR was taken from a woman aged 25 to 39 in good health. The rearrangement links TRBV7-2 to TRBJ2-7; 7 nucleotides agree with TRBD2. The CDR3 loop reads CASSWGNSGLLEQYF. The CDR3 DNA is TGTGCCAGCAGTTGGGGTAATAGCGGGTTGTTAGAGCAGTACTTC.